The sequence of this T cell receptor beta chain was determined in a study of blood T cells in healthy people across ages (dated by TCRdb to about 2015). A note on the overall study: In model experiments, template switching captured about one uniquely barcoded TCR beta cDNA molecule for every two T cells. Using deep sequencing normalized with unique cDNA molecular identifiers, the study measured how TCR beta repertoire diversity changes with age. Donors were grouped into four age groups: young (average roughly 17 years), middle-aged (39), aged (approximately 58) and long-lived (over 80). Donors of different ages were randomly distributed across sequencing lanes to avoid experimental bias. The study analyzed two additional independent replicas of 1 million unique cDNA reads from the same blood draw for two donors, one aged 18 to 29 and one aged 80 or older. Overall study outcomes, separate from this receptor: The long-lived group showed more naive CD4+ T cells, fewer expanded clones and increased TCR diversity than the aged group, suggesting age selection. Because the CMV infection status of the donors was unknown, age-related changes in expanded clonotypes may potentially have been confounded. As age increased, observed TCR beta diversity per million T cells dropped in a roughly linear way, and a significant reduction was already evident by age about 40. Total diversity estimates from one million sequenced T cells were considered lower bounds and underestimates. Because profiling used bulk unsorted PBMCs, naive and antigen-experienced compartments could not be compared conclusively. A strong correlation was found between observed TCR beta diversity and the percentage of naive T cells measured by flow cytometry.

The donors were roughly 39 Caucasian individuals from Russia, aged roughly 6 to 100 years, who were systemically healthy. Each donor gave about 9.8 milliliters of peripheral blood, drawn into EDTA-treated Vacutainer tubes. Ficoll-Paque density-gradient centrifugation was used to isolate PBMCs, with at least 7 million per sample. Trizol reagent was used to extract total RNA from PBMCs, with at least 5 micrograms per sample. For every donor, an aliquot of PBMCs went through flow cytometry to measure the percentages of naive CD45RAhigh/CD27high T cells. As for this clonotype: Which antigen it targets is not known. The sample holds no much larger clone one base away, and base qualities are not on file.

The protocol used for the library was 5' RACE. Sequencer: Illumina HiSeq 2500. A second roughly 6 to 11 cycle PCR used a sample-barcoded 5' primer and a J-beta primer mix. A template-switch 5' adaptor carrying 12 random nucleotides introduced a unique molecular identifier onto each TCR beta cDNA molecule. Each sample yielded at least 2.5 million CDR3-containing paired-end reads. First-strand cDNA synthesis was performed from all RNA using the Mint cDNA synthesis kit, with priming by a TRBC-specific oligonucleotide. Following uracil-DNA glycosylase treatment, a first 18-cycle PCR with universal primers M1SS and BC2_uni_R was performed on all cDNA. The published analysis was carried out like this. Normalization of each sample was performed by random selection of 1 million high-quality reads, each carrying a distinct molecular identifier. Reads with shared molecular identifiers were discarded instead of being binned into consensus sequences. MiTCR, run with a Q25 quality threshold and the strictest error-elimination algorithm, handled CDR3 identification, clonotype clustering and error correction. Lower-bound total TCR beta diversity was estimated with a nonparametric unseen species model using Euler transformation. In-frame beta chains were kept once TCRdb had trimmed the public reads at Q25 with fastp and called clones with MiXCR. CDR3 protein sequences are deduplicated, and each keeps its most common genes and DNA. V and J calls and clone size were set by TCRdb, not the authors. A total of about 1.4 million distinct CDR3 sequences appear in this sample, around 59% of them only once. 6.5% to 8% of the sample goes to the ten largest clones.

V lost 7 bases and J lost 3 bases, and the count of bases not matched to a germline gene is 9. Including cysteine and phenylalanine, the CDR3 has 13 amino acids. Only the CDR3 part of the read is kept: 39 bases, read in frame from the first base. The germline V gene (reference sequence) yields DFQATT for CDR1 and SNEGSKA for CDR2. This TCR came from a young man in good health. The V and J genes are TRBV20-1 and TRBJ2-7, with TRBD1 identical over 7 junction bases. Sequenced sample: blood. The CDR3 protein: CSVPDRLSYEQYF. The nucleotides read TGCAGTGTCCCGGACAGGTTAAGCTACGAGCAGTACTTC.